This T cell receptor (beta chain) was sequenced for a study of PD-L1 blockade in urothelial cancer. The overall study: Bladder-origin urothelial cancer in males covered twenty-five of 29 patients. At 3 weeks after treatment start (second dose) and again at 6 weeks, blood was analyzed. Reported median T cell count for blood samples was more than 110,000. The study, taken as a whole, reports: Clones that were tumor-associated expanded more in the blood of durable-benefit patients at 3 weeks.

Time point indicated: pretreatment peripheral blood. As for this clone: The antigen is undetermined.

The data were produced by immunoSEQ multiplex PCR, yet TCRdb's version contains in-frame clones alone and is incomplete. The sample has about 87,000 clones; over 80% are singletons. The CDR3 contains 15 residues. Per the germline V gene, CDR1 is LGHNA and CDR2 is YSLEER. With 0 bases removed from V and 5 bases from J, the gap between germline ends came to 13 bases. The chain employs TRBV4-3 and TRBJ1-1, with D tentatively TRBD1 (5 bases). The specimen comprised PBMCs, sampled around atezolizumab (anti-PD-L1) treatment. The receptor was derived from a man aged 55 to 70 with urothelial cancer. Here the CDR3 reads CASSQEGRAGTEAFF. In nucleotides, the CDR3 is TGCGCCAGCAGCCAAGAGGGGCGGGCGGGGACTGAAGCTTTCTTT.